These 30 T cell receptor beta chains originate from one sample sequenced in a study of T cell responses to AZD1222 COVID-19 vaccine. Measured with immunoSEQ multiplex PCR; TCRdb has only the in-frame clones, and not every one. This sample has about 100,000 clones; around nine tenths occur once, and the top ten carry around 5.9%. Sequenced material: peripheral blood, taken 28 days after the second AZD1222 dose. These receptors originate from an adult who received the AZD1222 COVID-19 vaccine.

The V and J genes are TRBV4-2 and TRBJ1-5; 8 nucleotides line up with TRBD1. CDR3 length equals 15 residues. The germline V gene encodes CDR1 LGHNA and CDR2 YNFKEQ. The junction had 5 bases not matched to a gene; V was cut back by 2 bases and J by 5 bases. The CDR3 DNA reads TGTGCCAGCAGCCAATTGACAGGGGTTGATCAGCCCCAGCATTTT. This gives the protein CASSQLTGVDQPQHF.

The chain carries TRBV9 and TRBJ1-1; maybe TRBD1 (6 bases). V lost 0 bases and J lost 3, with 15 bases in between. CDR3 length: 16 amino acids. The germline gives CDR1 SGDLS, CDR2 YYNGEE. The CDR3 nucleotides read TGTGCCAGCAGCGTAGCTGGTGGGGGGCGCGACACTGAAGCTTTCTTT. The encoded protein is CASSVAGGGRDTEAFF.

The chain joins TRBV29-1 to TRBJ2-1, with TRBD2 identical over 8 bases. V lost 7 bases, J lost 7 bases, and 12 bases stayed unmatched. Germline CDR1 reads SQVTM; CDR2 reads ANQGSEA. CDR3 length equals 14 residues. The CDR3 spells CSALERGPMNEQFF. CDR3 DNA: TGCAGCGCCCTCGAGCGGGGGCCCATGAATGAGCAGTTCTTC.

V gene TRBV10-3 combines with J gene TRBJ1-5; D uncertain. The CDR3 consists of 14 residues. V was cut by 0 bases and J by 5 bases, with 8 bases left in between. CDR1 ENHRY and CDR2 SYGVKD come from the germline V gene. The CDR3 is CAISESGGHQPQHF. The CDR3 DNA is TGTGCCATCAGTGAGTCAGGCGGGCATCAGCCCCAGCATTTT.

The V and J genes are TRBV6-5 and TRBJ2-7; 8 positions agree with TRBD1. The CDR3 consists of 15 residues. The V gene end was trimmed by 2 bases and the J gene end by 3 bases; junction bases not matched to a gene: 6. CDR1 and CDR2 (germline): MNHEY, SVGAGI. CDR3 amino acids: CASSYPTGAVYEQYF. Written as DNA, the CDR3 is TGTGCCAGCAGTTACCCGACAGGGGCTGTCTACGAGCAGTACTTC.

This clone was seen a single time. The chain joins TRBV7-2 to TRBJ2-7; the D gene is possibly TRBD2 (6 bases). Germline V gene sequence: CDR1 SGHTA, CDR2 FQGNSA. Between the trimmed V and J ends, which lost 1 base and 0 bases, there was a span of 19 bases. The CDR3 runs 18 residues. The DNA of the CDR3 is TGTGCCAGCAGCTTAGAGGAGGGCGACTATTTTCCCTCCTACGAGCAGTACTTC. Its protein product is CASSLEEGDYFPSYEQYF. The complete variable domain, with remaining parts taken from reference TRBV7-2 and TRBJ2-7, reads GAGVSQSPSNKVTEKGKDVELRCDPISGHTALYWYRQSLGQGLEFLIYFQGNSAPDKSGLPSDRFSAERTGGSVSTLTIQRTQQEDSAVYLCASSLEEGDYFPSYEQYFGPGTRLTVT.

The chain uses TRBV5-7 and TRBJ2-7, with 8 bases matching TRBD1. TRBV5-7 is identified as an open reading frame with a role that is uncertain. The CDR3 has 17 residues. Unmatched junction bases numbered 16, after V lost 4 bases and J lost 4 bases. The CDR3 loop reads CASSQKRTGLTEYEQYF. CDR3 in DNA: TGTGCCAGCAGCCAAAAGCGGACAGGGCTCACGGAATACGAGCAGTACTTC.

The chain uses TRBV5-5 and TRBJ1-5; tentative D call: TRBD1 (6 bases). The germline V gene encodes CDR1 SGHKS and CDR2 YYEKEE (reference sequence). This CDR3 has 15 residues. Trimming took 3 bases from V and 1 from J, leaving 11 bases between them. The CDR3 loop reads CASSSGQTSNQPQHF. CDR3 nucleotides: TGTGCCAGCAGCTCAGGACAGACCAGCAATCAGCCCCAGCATTTT. The whole variable domain, filled in from reference TRBV5-5 and TRBJ1-5, reads DAGVTQSPTHLIKTRGQQVTLRCSPISGHKSVSWYQQVLGQGPQFIFQYYEKEERGRGNFPDRFSARQFPNYSSELNVNALLLGDSALYLCASSSGQTSNQPQHFGDGTRLSIL.

The CDR3 DNA is TGTGCCAGCAGTTCGGGCCCCCATCAGCCCCAGCATTTT. Translation: CASSSGPHQPQHF. The chain carries TRBV6-5 and TRBJ1-5; D ambiguous. Deletions cut 4 bases from V and 5 bases from J, with 9 bases between. The CDR3 length is 13 residues. Looked up from germline, CDR1 is MNHEY and CDR2 is SVGAGI.

The rearrangement joins TRBV6-5 to TRBJ1-2, with D possibly matching TRBD1 (6 bases). This CDR3 is 14 amino acids long. Germline CDR1 reads MNHEY; CDR2 reads SVGAGI. Trimming pared 7 bases from V and 7 bases from J, leaving 19 bases between. The CDR3 reads CASTIGTGRGGYTF. CDR3 bases: TGTGCCAGCACGATCGGCACAGGGCGGGGTGGCTACACCTTC.

The chain carries TRBV5-1 and TRBJ2-7, with TRBD1 matching 9 bases. Trimming took 4 bases from V and 1 from J; bases not matched to a gene: 3. The CDR3 runs 14 residues. Germline V gene sequence: CDR1 SGHRS, CDR2 YFSETQ. The CDR3 sequence: CASSMTGGSYEQYF. The CDR3 bases are TGCGCCAGCAGCATGACAGGGGGGTCCTACGAGCAGTACTTC.

J is TRBJ1-2 and V is TRBV18; 8 nucleotides match TRBD1. V was clipped by 3 bases and J by 11 bases; unmatched bases: 14. Germline V gene lookup returns CDR1 KGHSH and CDR2 LQKENI. CDR3 size: 15 residues. CDR3 sequence reads: CASSPPIGTGGPYTF. DNA for the CDR3: TGTGCCAGCTCACCGCCAATAGGGACAGGAGGGCCTTACACCTTC.

The V and J genes are TRBV18 and TRBJ2-7; no reliable D call. The V end lost 2 bases, the J end lost 3 bases, and 8 bases lay between the germline ends. The CDR3 is 13 amino acids. Germline CDR1 and CDR2: KGHSH and LQKENI. Here the CDR3 DNA reads TGTGCCAGCTCACCAGGGCAGATCTACGAGCAGTACTTC. Its translation: CASSPGQIYEQYF.

The sample holds a few counts of this clone. The rearrangement uses TRBV7-8 and TRBJ2-2; D is unclear. V lost 5 bases to trimming and J lost 4 bases, with 11 bases between them. Per germline, CDR1 SGHVS and CDR2 FQNEAQ. The CDR3 loop spans 14 amino acids. In DNA form, the CDR3 reads TGTGCCAGCAGCGCTGGACCGCTCACCGGGGAGCTGTTTTTT. It codes for CASSAGPLTGELFF.

The chain employs TRBV2 and TRBJ1-5; D is perhaps TRBD1 (5 bases). The CDR3 loop spans 13 amino acids. CDR1 SNHLY and CDR2 FYNNEI come from the germline V gene. The germline V and J ends were trimmed by 7 bases and 5 bases, with 12 bases remaining between them. CDR3 protein: CASTRGVDQPQHF. The CDR3 DNA is TGTGCCAGCACCCGAGGGGTGGATCAGCCCCAGCATTTT.

The chain joins TRBV30 to TRBJ1-2; D unresolved. CDR1 is GTSNPN and CDR2 is SVGIG in the germline V gene (reference sequence). Trimming took 0 bases from V and 4 from J, leaving 9 bases between them. The CDR3 extends over 13 amino acids. In DNA form, the CDR3 reads TGTGCCTGGAGTGTACTTCCTTCCTATGGCTACACCTTC. Translated: CAWSVLPSYGYTF.

The rearrangement joins TRBV10-2 to TRBJ1-6; D remains unclear. V was clipped by 8 bases and J by 7 bases, with 15 bases between them. Germline assignment: CDR1 WSHSY and CDR2 SAAADI. CDR3 length: 14 amino acids. CDR3 sequence reads: CASDSRSGNSPLHF. As DNA, the CDR3 is TGCGCCAGCGACTCAAGATCGGGCAATTCACCCCTCCACTTT.

The genes are TRBV27 and TRBJ1-2; 7 positions agree with TRBD1. J was trimmed by 6 bases and V by 2 bases; bases with no gene match: 9. The CDR3 loop spans 15 amino acids. Germline assignment: CDR1 MNHEY and CDR2 SMNVEV (reference sequence). The CDR3 loop is CASSLVARGYNGYTF. CDR3 nucleotide sequence: TGTGCCAGCAGTTTAGTGGCCAGGGGGTATAATGGCTACACCTTC.

The CDR3 region has the DNA TGTGCCAGCAGCTTGGATTGGACTGGGGAAAAACTGTTTTTT. This codes for CASSLDWTGEKLFF. J is TRBJ1-4 and V is TRBV5-8; D not certain. Trimming stripped 0 bases from V and 8 bases from J, with 11 bases between. Germline V gene data show CDR1 as SGHTS and CDR2 as YDEGEE. The CDR3 length is 14 residues.

In DNA, the CDR3 is TGTGCCAGCAGTCTTAGCGGGGGGGTCGCAGATACGCAGTATTTT. The encoded protein is CASSLSGGVADTQYF. The chain links TRBV6-6 to TRBJ2-3; 11 nucleotides line up with TRBD2. CDR1 MNHNY and CDR2 SVGAGI come from the germline V gene (reference sequence). With V trimmed by 5 bases and J by 4 bases, 5 bases remained unmatched. This CDR3 has 15 amino acids.

The genes are TRBV12-5 and TRBJ2-4, with D unclear. Germline CDR1 and CDR2: LGHNT and FRNRAP. V gave up 7 bases and J gave up 0 bases, with 13 bases separating them. The CDR3 contains 15 residues. This CDR3 reads CASVSENRAKNIQYF. The CDR3 nucleotides read TGTGCTAGTGTCTCGGAGAATAGAGCCAAAAACATTCAGTACTTC. The full variable domain, completed using reference TRBV12-5 and TRBJ2-4, is DARVTQTPRHKVTEMGQEVTMRCQPILGHNTVFWYRQTMMQGLELLAYFRNRAPLDDSGMPKDRFSAEMPDATLATLKIQPSEPRDSAVYFCASVSENRAKNIQYFGAGTRLSVL.

The chain carries TRBV4-1 and TRBJ2-1, with D possibly TRBD1 on 5 matching bases. The CDR3 consists of 16 residues. Per the germline V gene, CDR1 is MGHRA and CDR2 is YSYEKL. Trimming stripped 3 bases from V and 7 bases from J, with 19 bases between. Here the CDR3 reads CASSQPPQRRVNEQFF. The DNA of the CDR3 is TGCGCCAGCAGCCAGCCCCCCCAGCGCAGGGTGAATGAGCAGTTCTTC.

This clone was seen a single time. This chain joins TRBV6-1 and TRBJ2-7; tentative D call: TRBD2 (6 bases). Trimming stripped 4 bases from V and 0 bases from J, with 13 bases between. This CDR3 contains 15 residues. Germline-derived CDR1 and CDR2 are MNHNS and SASEGT. In DNA, the CDR3 is TGTGCCAGCAGTGGCCGGGACTTCAGCTCCTACGAGCAGTACTTC. It yields the protein CASSGRDFSSYEQYF.

This sequence joins TRBV5-1 and TRBJ2-2; no firm D call. Germline-derived CDR1 and CDR2 are SGHRS and YFSETQ. Trimming pared 0 bases from V and 7 bases from J, leaving 7 bases between. The CDR3 runs 13 residues. CDR3 nucleotide sequence: TGCGCCAGCAGCTTGGCAGAAGGCGGGGAGCTGTTTTTT. Amino acid sequence: CASSLAEGGELFF.

V usage is TRBV6-1 and J usage is TRBJ1-2; D is uncertain. Trimming removed 0 bases from V and 0 bases from J, with 11 bases in between. The CDR3 is 16 amino acids. Looked up from germline, CDR1 is MNHNS and CDR2 is SASEGT. The CDR3: CASSEARQAANYGYTF. The DNA for the CDR3 is TGTGCCAGCAGTGAAGCGAGGCAGGCGGCTAACTATGGCTACACCTTC.

This rearrangement joins TRBV3-1 (or the pseudogene TRBV3-2) to TRBJ2-7, with D perhaps TRBD2 (5 bases). V lost 10 bases and J 2 bases, leaving 12 bases between the germline ends. Germline CDR1 and CDR2: LGHDT and YNNKEL (reference sequence). The CDR3 is made up of 12 amino acids. As DNA, the CDR3 is TGTGCCACCTCCGGGGTTGCCTACGAGCAGTACTTC. This codes for CATSGVAYEQYF.

This clone was counted a single time. V gene TRBV27 combines with J gene TRBJ1-5; a weak D match, TRBD1 (6 bases). CDR1 is MNHEY and CDR2 is SMNVEV in the germline V gene (reference sequence). V was clipped by 6 bases and J by 2 bases, with 11 bases between them. This CDR3 region has 14 residues. The CDR3, as DNA: TGTGCCAGCAGGCCAGCAGGGGGCAATCAGCCCCAGCATTTT. Amino acids: CASRPAGGNQPQHF.

The rearrangement uses TRBV10-3 and TRBJ2-4; tentative D call: TRBD1 (5 bases). Per the germline V gene, CDR1 is ENHRY and CDR2 is SYGVKD. The CDR3 contains 15 residues. Trimming took 6 bases from V and 6 from J, leaving 18 bases between them. CDR3 protein: CAISESGGQGNIQYF. The CDR3 DNA follows: TGTGCCATCAGCGAAAGTGGTGGGCAGGGAAACATTCAGTACTTC.

This chain connects TRBV14 to TRBJ2-7; D ambiguous. This CDR3 spans 14 amino acids. The germline V and J ends were trimmed by 5 bases and 0 bases, with 11 bases remaining between them. Germline assignment: CDR1 SGHDN and CDR2 FVKESK. Here the CDR3 reads CASSLRTVSYEQYF. The CDR3 DNA is TGTGCCAGCAGCTTGCGGACCGTCTCCTACGAGCAGTACTTC.

CDR3 in amino acids: CAWSEPGGYGYTF. The CDR3 coding sequence is TGTGCCTGGAGTGAGCCCGGGGGCTATGGCTACACCTTC. The chain combines TRBV30 with TRBJ1-2; D is possibly TRBD1 (5 bases). Trimming took off 1 base at V and 4 bases at J, with 10 bases between the two ends. The CDR3 extends over 13 amino acids. Germline V lookup: CDR1 GTSNPN, CDR2 SVGIG (reference sequence). Complete variable domain (other parts from reference TRBV30 and TRBJ1-2): SQTIHQWPATLVQPVGSPLSLECTVEGTSNPNLYWYRQAAGRGLQLLFYSVGIGQISSEVPQNLSASRPQDRQFILSSKKLLLSDSGFYLCAWSEPGGYGYTFGSGTRLTVV.